The TCR beta chain under discussion was sequenced for a study of blood T cell repertoires in COVID-19. The wider study: The samples span acute and convalescent COVID-19 from the United States, Italy and Spain. Sources were T cells, B-cell-depleted T cells, or PBMCs; the material itself was cDNA or gDNA.

The CDR3 runs to 13 residues. V was clipped by 3 bases and J by 0 bases, with 9 bases between them. Germline V CDR1 and CDR2: DFQATT, SNEGSKA (reference sequence). In the authors' methods: How many nucleated cells were present was estimated from reference gene primer amplification. Sequencing used immunoSEQ multiplex PCR; TCRdb keeps in-frame clones, though not all of them. The V and J calls and clone size come from that table; D and trimming were worked out from the DNA. The sample lists about 98,000 clones; 81% were seen once. The sequenced sample consisted of peripheral blood. The sequence was collected from a woman over 75 with acute or convalescent COVID-19. The chain is built from TRBV20-1 and TRBJ2-7; D is unclear. The CDR3 DNA sequence: TGCAGTGCTAGTGACGCCAGCTCCTACGAGCAGTACTTC. Its translation: CSASDASSYEQYF.